Each of the 13 T cell receptor beta chains below was sequenced from the same sample in a study of T cell responses to AZD1222 COVID-19 vaccine. This table comes from immunoSEQ multiplex PCR, and its TCRdb copy is limited to in-frame clones, with some not included. The sample yields 150,000 to 200,000 clones, approximately 94% seen once. The material was peripheral blood, obtained on day 0 of AZD1222 vaccination. These receptors all come from an adult in good health.

The CDR3 DNA follows: TGTGCCAGCAGTACCCGGACCCTGAAAAAACCCAATGAGCAGTTCTTC. Protein sequence: CASSTRTLKKPNEQFF. This sequence joins TRBV27 and TRBJ2-1; D uncertain. The CDR3 totals 16 residues. The germline V gene encodes CDR1 MNHEY and CDR2 SMNVEV (reference sequence). The V end was cut by 5 bases, the J end by 6 bases, with 20 bases between.

Notes on this clone: Mismatch with germline at one junction end may stem from a read error. The rearrangement links TRBV6-1 to TRBJ1-6; perhaps TRBD1 as D (5 bases). CDR3 length: 12 residues. CDR1 is MNHNS, CDR2 SASEGT, per germline. This chain's CDR3 is CASREGVSPLHF. CDR3 sequence (DNA): TGTGCCAGCAGGGAAGGGGTTTCACCCCTCCACTTT.

V gene TRBV4-1 combines with J gene TRBJ2-1; D is ambiguous. Deletions cut 1 base from V and 3 bases from J, with 10 bases between. Germline loops: CDR1 MGHRA, CDR2 YSYEKL. CDR3 size: 15 residues. DNA for the CDR3: TGCGCCAGCAGCCAAGGGACCACGGACTACAATGAGCAGTTCTTC. Translated, it gives CASSQGTTDYNEQFF.

The chain couples TRBV24-1 to TRBJ2-1; 12 bases are a match to TRBD2. This CDR3 has 19 residues. Trimming removed 1 base from V and 7 bases from J; junction bases left unmatched: 13. Germline V gives CDR1 KGHDR, CDR2 SFDVKD. DNA of the CDR3: TGTGCCACCAGTGATTTACCCCTAACGCCTAGCGGGAGGGGTAATGAGCAGTTCTTC. This gives the protein CATSDLPLTPSGRGNEQFF.

The J gene is TRBJ1-6, the V gene TRBV14, with TRBD1 matching 8 bases. V was pared by 4 bases and J by 5 bases, with 4 bases of the junction left unmatched. The CDR3 extends over 15 amino acids. CDR1 SGHDN and CDR2 FVKESK come from the germline V gene. The CDR3 reads CASSPTTGDNSPLHF. The CDR3 nucleotides read TGTGCCAGCAGCCCTACGACAGGGGATAATTCACCCCTCCACTTT. The full variable domain, its missing parts supplied by reference TRBV14 and TRBJ1-6, is EAGVTQFPSHSVIEKGQTVTLRCDPISGHDNLYWYRRVMGKEIKFLLHFVKESKQDESGMPNNRFLAERTGGTYSTLKVQPAELEDSGVYFCASSPTTGDNSPLHFGNGTRLTVT.

For the CDR3, the DNA is TGTGCCAGCAGTTTATCGGCTTCCTGGTCCTACGAGCAGTACTTC. Protein product: CASSLSASWSYEQYF. V usage is TRBV27 and J usage is TRBJ2-7; D gene ambiguous. Germline CDR1 MNHEY, CDR2 SMNVEV (reference sequence). The V end lost 0 bases, the J end lost 1 base, and 10 bases lay between the germline ends. The CDR3 has 15 amino acids.

The rearrangement uses TRBV28 and TRBJ1-2; TRBD1 matches at 10 bases. Germline assignment: CDR1 MDHEN and CDR2 SYDVKM. The CDR3 length is 13 residues. With V trimmed by 8 bases and J by 8 bases, 8 bases remained unmatched. The CDR3 protein is CASRDRGPEGYTF. The CDR3 DNA is TGTGCCAGCCGGGACAGGGGCCCAGAGGGCTACACCTTC.

This clone occurred once. The chain uses TRBV5-1 and TRBJ2-7; 10 bases are shared with TRBD2. This CDR3 spans 15 amino acids. With V trimmed by 0 bases and J by 4 bases, 4 bases remained unmatched. Germline V gene data show CDR1 as SGHRS and CDR2 as YFSETQ. The CDR3 DNA reads TGCGCCAGCAGCTTGGCAAGCGGGAGGGAATACGAGCAGTACTTC. This gives the protein CASSLASGREYEQYF. Based on the CDR3 plus reference TRBV5-1 and TRBJ2-7, the full variable domain is KAGVTQTPRYLIKTRGQQVTLSCSPISGHRSVSWYQQTPGQGLQFLFEYFSETQRNKGNFPGRFSGRQFSNSRSEMNVSTLELGDSALYLCASSLASGREYEQYFGPGTRLTVT.

The genes are TRBV10-3 and TRBJ1-1; 8 nucleotides align to TRBD1. Unmatched junction bases numbered 4, after V lost 9 bases and J lost 1 base. Germline CDR1 is ENHRY and CDR2 is SYGVKD. The CDR3 loop spans 13 amino acids. The CDR3 DNA reads as TGTGCCATTCGGACAGGGAGGAACACTGAAGCTTTCTTT. It yields the protein CAIRTGRNTEAFF.

The gene calls are TRBV6-5 and TRBJ1-1; 7 bases map to TRBD1. The CDR3 consists of 14 residues. With V trimmed by 6 bases and J by 1 base, 5 bases remained unmatched. The germline gives CDR1 MNHEY, CDR2 SVGAGI. Here the CDR3 DNA reads TGTGCCAGCAGGCGACAGGGTACGAACACTGAAGCTTTCTTT. As protein: CASRRQGTNTEAFF.

This clone was detected only once. The rearrangement uses TRBV13 and TRBJ1-6; D gene unclear. Germline loops: CDR1 PRHDT, CDR2 FYEKMQ (reference sequence). V was trimmed by 4 bases and J by 8 bases, leaving 27 bases between them. The CDR3 extends over 19 amino acids. The CDR3 loop is CASSSRNNERKEGYSPLHF. The DNA of the CDR3 is TGTGCCAGCAGCTCCCGCAACAACGAACGAAAAGAAGGTTATTCACCCCTCCACTTT.

V usage is TRBV19 and J usage is TRBJ1-2, with 8 bases that match TRBD1. Germline loops: CDR1 LNHDA, CDR2 SQIVND (reference sequence). The V gene end was trimmed by 2 bases and the J gene end by 4 bases; junction bases not matched to a gene: 6. The CDR3 extends over 15 amino acids. CDR3 residues: CASSIRQGAFYGYTF. For the CDR3, the DNA is TGTGCCAGTAGTATAAGGCAGGGGGCCTTCTATGGCTACACCTTC.

This rearrangement joins TRBV27 to TRBJ1-2, with D possibly being TRBD1 (5 bases). The CDR3 sequence is 14 residues long. V shed 5 bases and J shed 8 bases, with 18 bases lying between them. Germline V gene sequence: CDR1 MNHEY, CDR2 SMNVEV (reference sequence). CDR3 loop: CASSPFERGAGYTF. CDR3 DNA: TGTGCCAGCAGTCCCTTCGAGAGGGGTGCAGGCTACACCTTC.